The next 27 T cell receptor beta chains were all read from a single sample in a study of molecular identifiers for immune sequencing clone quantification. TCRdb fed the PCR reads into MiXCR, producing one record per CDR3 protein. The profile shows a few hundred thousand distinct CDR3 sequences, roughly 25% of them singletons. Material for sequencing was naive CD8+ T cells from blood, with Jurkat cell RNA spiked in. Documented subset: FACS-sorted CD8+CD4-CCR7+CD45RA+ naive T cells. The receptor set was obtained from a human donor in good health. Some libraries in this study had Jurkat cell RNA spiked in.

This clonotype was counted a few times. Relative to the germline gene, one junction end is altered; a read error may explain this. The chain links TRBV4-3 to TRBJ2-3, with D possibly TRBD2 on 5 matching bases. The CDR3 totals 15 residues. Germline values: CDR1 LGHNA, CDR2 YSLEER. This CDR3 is CASSQAEGSTDTQSF. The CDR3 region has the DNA TGCGCCAGCAGCCAAGCCGAGGGAAGCACAGATACGCAGTCTTTT.

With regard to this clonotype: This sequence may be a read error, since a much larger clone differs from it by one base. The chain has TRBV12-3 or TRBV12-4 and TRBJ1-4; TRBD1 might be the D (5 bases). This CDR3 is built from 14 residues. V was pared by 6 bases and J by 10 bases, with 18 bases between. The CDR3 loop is CASSQSNAQGKLFF. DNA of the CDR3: TGTGCCAGCAGCCAGAGTAATGCCCAGGGAAAACTGTTTTTT.

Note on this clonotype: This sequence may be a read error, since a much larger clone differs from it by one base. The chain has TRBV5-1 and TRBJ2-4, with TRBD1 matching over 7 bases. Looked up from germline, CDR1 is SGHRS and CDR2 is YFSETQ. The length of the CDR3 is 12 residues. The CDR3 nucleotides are TGCGCCGGCAGCTTCGAGACAGGGTCGGAGGTCTTC. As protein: CAGSFETGSEVF.

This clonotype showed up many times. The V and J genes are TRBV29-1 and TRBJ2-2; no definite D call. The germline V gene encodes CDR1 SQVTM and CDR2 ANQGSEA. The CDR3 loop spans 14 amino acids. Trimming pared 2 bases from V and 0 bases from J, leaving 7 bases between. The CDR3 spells CSVEITTNTGELFF. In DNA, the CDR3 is TGCAGCGTTGAAATCACCACGAACACCGGGGAGCTGTTTTTT.

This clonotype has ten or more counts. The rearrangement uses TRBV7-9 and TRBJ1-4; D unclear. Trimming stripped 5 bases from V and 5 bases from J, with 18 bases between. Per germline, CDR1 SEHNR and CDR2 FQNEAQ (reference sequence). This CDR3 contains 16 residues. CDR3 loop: CASSLSPTAENEKLFF. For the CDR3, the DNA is TGTGCCAGCAGCCTCTCCCCTACGGCAGAAAATGAAAAACTGTTTTTT.

The CDR3 loop is CASSLSGWTSGSNEQFF. In nucleotides, the CDR3 is TGTGCCAGCAGCTTATCAGGTTGGACTAGCGGTTCTAATGAGCAGTTCTTC. This chain uses TRBV7-9 with TRBJ2-1, with 10 bases aligning to TRBD2. V shed 2 bases, J shed 7 bases, and the junction held 11 bases outside the gene matches. Germline assignment: CDR1 SEHNR and CDR2 FQNEAQ (reference sequence). This CDR3 has 17 amino acids.

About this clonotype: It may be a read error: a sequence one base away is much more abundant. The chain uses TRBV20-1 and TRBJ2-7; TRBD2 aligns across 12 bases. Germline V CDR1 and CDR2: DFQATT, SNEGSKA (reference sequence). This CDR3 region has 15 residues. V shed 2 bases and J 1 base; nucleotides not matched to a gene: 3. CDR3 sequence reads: CSARPLAGGSYEQYF. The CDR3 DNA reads TGCAGTGCTAGACCTCTAGCGGGGGGGTCCTACGAGCAGTACTTC.

The chain's CDR3 is CASSVETVQEQFF. The CDR3 DNA sequence: TGTGCCAGCAGCGTAGAAACAGTACAGGAGCAGTTCTTC. The rearrangement uses TRBV9 and TRBJ2-1, with D uncertain. V shed 0 bases and J shed 10 bases, with 11 bases lying between them. Germline values: CDR1 SGDLS, CDR2 YYNGEE. CDR3 length: 13 amino acids.

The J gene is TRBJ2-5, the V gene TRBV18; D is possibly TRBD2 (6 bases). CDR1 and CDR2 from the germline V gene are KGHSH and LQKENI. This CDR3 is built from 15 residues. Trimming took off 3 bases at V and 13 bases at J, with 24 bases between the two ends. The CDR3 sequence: CASSPPPRGWEPPYF. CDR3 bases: TGTGCCAGCTCACCCCCGCCGCGGGGATGGGAGCCCCCGTACTTC.

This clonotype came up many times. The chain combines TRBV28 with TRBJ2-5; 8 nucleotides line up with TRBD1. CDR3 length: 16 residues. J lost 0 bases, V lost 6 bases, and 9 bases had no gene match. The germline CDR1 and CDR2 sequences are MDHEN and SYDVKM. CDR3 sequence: CASRPGQVTYQETQYF. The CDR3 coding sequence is TGTGCCAGCAGGCCGGGACAGGTTACGTACCAAGAGACCCAGTACTTC.

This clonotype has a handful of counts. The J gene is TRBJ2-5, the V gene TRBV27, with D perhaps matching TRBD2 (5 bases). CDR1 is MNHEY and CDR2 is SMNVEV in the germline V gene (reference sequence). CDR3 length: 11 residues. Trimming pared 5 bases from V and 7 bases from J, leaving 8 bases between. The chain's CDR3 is CASSSEGTQYF. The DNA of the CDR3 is TGTGCCAGCAGTAGTGAGGGGACCCAGTACTTC.

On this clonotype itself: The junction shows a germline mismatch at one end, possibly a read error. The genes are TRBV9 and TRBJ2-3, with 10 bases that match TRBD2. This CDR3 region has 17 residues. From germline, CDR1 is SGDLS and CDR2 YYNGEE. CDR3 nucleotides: TGTGCCGGCAGCGCGCGCGCCGGGACTAGCGGCACAGATACGCAGTATTTT. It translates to CAGSARAGTSGTDTQYF.

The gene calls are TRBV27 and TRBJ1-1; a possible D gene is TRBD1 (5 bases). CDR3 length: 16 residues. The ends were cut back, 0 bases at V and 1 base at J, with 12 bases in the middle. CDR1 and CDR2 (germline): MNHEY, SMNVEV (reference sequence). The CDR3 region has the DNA TGTGCCAGCAGTTTATCTGCCTCGACAGCGAACACTGAAGCTTTCTTT. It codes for CASSLSASTANTEAFF.

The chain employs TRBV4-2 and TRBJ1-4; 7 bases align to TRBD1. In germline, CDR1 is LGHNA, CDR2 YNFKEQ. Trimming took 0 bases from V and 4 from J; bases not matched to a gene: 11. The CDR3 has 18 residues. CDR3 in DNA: TGTGCCAGCAGCCAAGAACAGGGGCTGGGGACCTATAATGAAAAACTGTTTTTT. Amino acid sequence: CASSQEQGLGTYNEKLFF.

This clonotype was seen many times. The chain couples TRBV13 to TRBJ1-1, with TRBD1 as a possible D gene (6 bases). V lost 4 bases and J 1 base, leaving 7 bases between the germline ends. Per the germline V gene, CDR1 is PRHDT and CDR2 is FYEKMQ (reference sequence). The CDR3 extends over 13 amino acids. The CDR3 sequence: CASSWTANTEAFF. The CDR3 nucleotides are TGTGCCAGCAGCTGGACAGCGAACACTGAAGCTTTCTTT. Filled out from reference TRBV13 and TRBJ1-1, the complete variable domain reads AAGVIQSPRHLIKEKRETATLKCYPIPRHDTVYWYQQGPGQDPQFLISFYEKMQSDKGSIPDRFSAQQFSDYHSELNMSSLELGDSALYFCASSWTANTEAFFGQGTRLTVV.

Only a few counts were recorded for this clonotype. The CDR3 protein is CASSVLQRDTEAFF. For the CDR3, the DNA is TGTGCCAGCAGCGTACTCCAGAGGGACACTGAAGCTTTCTTT. The chain is built from TRBV9 and TRBJ1-1; D uncertain. The CDR3 contains 14 residues. CDR1 is SGDLS and CDR2 is YYNGEE in the germline V gene. V lost 1 base to trimming and J lost 3 bases, with 10 bases between them.

The CDR3 region is CARRDSGDEQYF. The CDR3 nucleotides are TGTGCCAGGAGGGACAGTGGGGACGAGCAGTACTTC. This rearrangement joins TRBV2 to TRBJ2-7; 7 bases are shared with TRBD1. The germline V gene has CDR1 SNHLY and CDR2 FYNNEI. The V and J ends lost 9 bases and 5 bases, in that order; junction bases with no gene match: 7. The length of the CDR3 is 12 residues.

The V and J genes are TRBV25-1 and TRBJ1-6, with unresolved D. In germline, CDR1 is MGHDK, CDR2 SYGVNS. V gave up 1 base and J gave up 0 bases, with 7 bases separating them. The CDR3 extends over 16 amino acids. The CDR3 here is CASSEWDRSYNSPLHF. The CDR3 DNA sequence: TGTGCCAGCAGTGAATGGGATCGCTCCTATAATTCACCCCTCCACTTT.

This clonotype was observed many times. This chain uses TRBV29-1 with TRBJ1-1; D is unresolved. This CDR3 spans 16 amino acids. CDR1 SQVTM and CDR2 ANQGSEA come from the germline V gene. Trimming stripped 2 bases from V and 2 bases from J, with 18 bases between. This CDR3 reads CSVEPAGGRINTEAFF. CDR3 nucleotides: TGCAGCGTTGAACCCGCTGGAGGGCGCATAAACACTGAAGCTTTCTTT.

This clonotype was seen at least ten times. The CDR3 DNA reads TGCGCCAGCAACAGGGACTCCGCCGAGACCCAGTACTTC. Translation: CASNRDSAETQYF. The chain is built from TRBV5-1 and TRBJ2-5; D may match TRBD1 or TRBD2 (6 bases each). There are 13 residues in the CDR3. V lost 6 bases and J lost 5, with 14 bases in between. Germline V gene lookup returns CDR1 SGHRS and CDR2 YFSETQ.

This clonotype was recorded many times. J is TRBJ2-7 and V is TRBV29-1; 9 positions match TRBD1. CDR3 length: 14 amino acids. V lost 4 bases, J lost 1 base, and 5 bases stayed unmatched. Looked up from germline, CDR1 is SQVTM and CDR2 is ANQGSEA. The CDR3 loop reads CSVVGQGSSYEQYF. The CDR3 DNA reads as TGCAGCGTTGTAGGACAGGGGTCGTCCTACGAGCAGTACTTC.

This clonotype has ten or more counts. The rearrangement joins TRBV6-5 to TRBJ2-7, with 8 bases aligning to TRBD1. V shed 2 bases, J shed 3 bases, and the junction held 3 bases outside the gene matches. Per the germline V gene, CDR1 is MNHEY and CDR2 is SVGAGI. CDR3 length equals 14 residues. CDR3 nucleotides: TGTGCCAGCAGTTACGGGACAGGATACTACGAGCAGTACTTC. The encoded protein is CASSYGTGYYEQYF.

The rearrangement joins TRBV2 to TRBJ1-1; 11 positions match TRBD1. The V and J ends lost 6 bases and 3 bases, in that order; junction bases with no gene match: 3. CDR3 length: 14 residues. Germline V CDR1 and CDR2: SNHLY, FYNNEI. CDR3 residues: CASSLDRGHTEAFF. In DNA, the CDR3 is TGTGCCAGCAGCCTGGACAGGGGGCACACTGAAGCTTTCTTT.

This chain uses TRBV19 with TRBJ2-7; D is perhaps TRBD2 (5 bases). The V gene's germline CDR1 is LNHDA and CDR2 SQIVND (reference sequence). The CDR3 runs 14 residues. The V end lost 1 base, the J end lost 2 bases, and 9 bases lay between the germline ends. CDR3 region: CASSIVGAAYEQYF. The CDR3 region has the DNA TGTGCCAGTAGTATAGTTGGAGCGGCCTACGAGCAGTACTTC. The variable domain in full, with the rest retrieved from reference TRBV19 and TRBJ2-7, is DGGITQSPKYLFRKEGQNVTLSCEQNLNHDAMYWYRQDPGQGLRLIYYSQIVNDFQKGDIAEGYSVSREKKESFPLTVTSAQKNPTAFYLCASSIVGAAYEQYFGPGTRLTVT.

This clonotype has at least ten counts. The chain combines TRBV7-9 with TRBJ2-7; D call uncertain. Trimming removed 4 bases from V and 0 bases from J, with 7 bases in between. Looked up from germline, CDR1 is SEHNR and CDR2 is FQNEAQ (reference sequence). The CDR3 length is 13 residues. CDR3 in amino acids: CASSSRNSYEQYF. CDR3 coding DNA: TGTGCCAGCAGCTCGAGAAACTCCTACGAGCAGTACTTC.

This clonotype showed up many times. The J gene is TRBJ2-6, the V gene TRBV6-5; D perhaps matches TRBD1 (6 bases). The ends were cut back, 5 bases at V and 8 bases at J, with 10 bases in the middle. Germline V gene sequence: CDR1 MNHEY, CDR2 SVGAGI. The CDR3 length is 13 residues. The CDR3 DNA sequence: TGTGCCAGCAGTCTACAGGGCCCCAACGTCCTGACTTTC. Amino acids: CASSLQGPNVLTF.

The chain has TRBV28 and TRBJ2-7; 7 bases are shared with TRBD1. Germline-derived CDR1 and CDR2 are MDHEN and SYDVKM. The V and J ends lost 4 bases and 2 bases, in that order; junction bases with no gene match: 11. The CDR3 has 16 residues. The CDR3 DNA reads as TGTGCCAGCAGTTCACCCGGGACAGAATATACCTACGAGCAGTACTTC. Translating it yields CASSSPGTEYTYEQYF.